This T cell receptor (beta chain) was observed in a study of blood T cells in healthy people across ages. The CDR3 has 15 residues. Germline values: CDR1 DFQATT, CDR2 SNEGSKA (reference sequence). V dropped 3 bases and J dropped 0 bases, with 13 bases sitting between them. There were at least 5 micrograms of total RNA extracted from every sample. This clonotype was detected a few times. Combining a sample-barcoded 5' primer with a J-beta primer mix, a second PCR ran for 7 to 11 cycles. Every sample returned 2.5 million or more CDR3-containing paired-end reads. Via MiXCR, TCRdb re-called the 5' RACE reads, giving one row per CDR3 protein. Among fewer than 2,000,000 distinct CDR3 sequences listed, roughly two fifths were seen once.

The sample was blood. The TCR sequence derives from a human donor in good health. The V gene is TRBV20-1, the J gene TRBJ2-3; unclear D gene. The CDR3: CSASGFESSTDTQYF. The DNA for the CDR3 is TGCAGTGCTAGTGGCTTCGAGTCTAGCACAGATACGCAGTATTTT.